This entry is about one T cell receptor beta chain. This sample was included in a study of T cell responses to AZD1222 COVID-19 vaccine. The V and J ends lost 3 bases and 7 bases, in that order; junction bases with no gene match: 6. The CDR3 consists of 14 residues. CDR1 and CDR2 (germline): SGHKS, YYEKEE (reference sequence). Only in-frame clones appear in the TCRdb table, and some are missing; sequencing was by immunoSEQ multiplex PCR. The data contain around 270,000 clones, approximately 94% of them singletons. This specimen consisted of peripheral blood, obtained 28 days after the second AZD1222 dose. The chain couples TRBV5-5 to TRBJ1-5, with 8 bases matching TRBD1. This sequence was found in an adult who received the AZD1222 COVID-19 vaccine. CDR3 bases: TGTGCCAGCAGCTCCGGACAGGGCGGGCAGCCCCAGCATTTT. It encodes CASSSGQGGQPQHF.